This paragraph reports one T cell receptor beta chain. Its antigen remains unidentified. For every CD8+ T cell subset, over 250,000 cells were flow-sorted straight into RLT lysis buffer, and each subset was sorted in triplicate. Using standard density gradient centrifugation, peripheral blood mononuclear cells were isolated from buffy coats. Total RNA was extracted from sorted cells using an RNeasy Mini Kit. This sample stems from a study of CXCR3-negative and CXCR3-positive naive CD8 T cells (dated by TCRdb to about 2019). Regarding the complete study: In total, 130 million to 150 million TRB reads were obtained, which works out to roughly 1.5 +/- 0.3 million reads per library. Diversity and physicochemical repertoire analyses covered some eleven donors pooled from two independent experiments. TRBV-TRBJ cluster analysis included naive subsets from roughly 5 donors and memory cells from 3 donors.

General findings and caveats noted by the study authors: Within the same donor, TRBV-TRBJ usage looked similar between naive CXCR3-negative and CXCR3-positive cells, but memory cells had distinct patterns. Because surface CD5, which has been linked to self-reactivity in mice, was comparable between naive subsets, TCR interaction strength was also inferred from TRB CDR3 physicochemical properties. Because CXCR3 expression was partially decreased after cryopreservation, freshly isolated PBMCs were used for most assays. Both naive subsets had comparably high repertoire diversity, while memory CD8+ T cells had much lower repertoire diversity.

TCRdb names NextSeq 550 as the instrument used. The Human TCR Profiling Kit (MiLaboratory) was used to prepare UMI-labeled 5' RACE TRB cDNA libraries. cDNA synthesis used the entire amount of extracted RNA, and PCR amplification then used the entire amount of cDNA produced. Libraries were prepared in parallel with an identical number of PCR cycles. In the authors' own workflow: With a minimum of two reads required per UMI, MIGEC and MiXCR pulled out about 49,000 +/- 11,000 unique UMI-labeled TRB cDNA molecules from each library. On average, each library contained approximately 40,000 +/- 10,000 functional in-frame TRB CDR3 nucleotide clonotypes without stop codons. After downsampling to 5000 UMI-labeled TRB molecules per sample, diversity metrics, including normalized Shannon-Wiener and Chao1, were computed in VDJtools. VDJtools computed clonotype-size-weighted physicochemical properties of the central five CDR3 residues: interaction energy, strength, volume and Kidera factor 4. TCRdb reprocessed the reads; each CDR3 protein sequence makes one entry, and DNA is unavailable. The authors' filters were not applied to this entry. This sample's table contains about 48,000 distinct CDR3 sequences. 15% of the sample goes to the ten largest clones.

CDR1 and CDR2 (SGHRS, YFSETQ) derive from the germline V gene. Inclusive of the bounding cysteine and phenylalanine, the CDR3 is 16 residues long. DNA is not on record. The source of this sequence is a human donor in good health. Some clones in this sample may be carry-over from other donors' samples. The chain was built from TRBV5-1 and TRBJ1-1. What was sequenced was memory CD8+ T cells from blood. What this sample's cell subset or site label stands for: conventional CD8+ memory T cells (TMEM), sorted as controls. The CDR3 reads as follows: CASSLGFGLVNTEAFF.